This T cell receptor beta chain emerged from a study of blood T cell repertoires in COVID-19. About the research overall: Italy, Spain and the United States were the sources of the convalescent and acute COVID-19 samples.

Germline V CDR1 and CDR2: SNHLY, FYNNEI. V shed 6 bases and J shed 4 bases, with 18 bases lying between them. The CDR3 has 15 residues. In the study's own analysis: Estimates of nucleated cell counts were drawn from the amplification of reference gene primers. The method was immunoSEQ multiplex PCR; TCRdb's version includes in-frame clones alone and lacks a portion of them. The V and J calls and clone size are taken from that table; D and trimming were inferred from the DNA. The sample records 200,000 to 250,000 clones, 86% being singletons. The receptor's source is an elderly man with acute or convalescent COVID-19. This chain connects TRBV2 to TRBJ2-5; a possible D gene is TRBD2 (5 bases). The sequenced material came from peripheral blood. This CDR3 reads CASSEEIGGRETQYF. The CDR3 DNA reads as TGTGCCAGCAGCGAGGAAATCGGAGGTAGAGAGACCCAGTACTTC.